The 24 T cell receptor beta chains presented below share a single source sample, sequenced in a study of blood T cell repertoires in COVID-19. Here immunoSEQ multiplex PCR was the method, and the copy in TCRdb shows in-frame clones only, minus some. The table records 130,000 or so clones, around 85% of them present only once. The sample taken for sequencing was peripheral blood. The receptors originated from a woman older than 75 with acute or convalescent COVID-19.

CDR3 bases: TGCGCCAGCAGTGGGACAGCAAATTCACCCCTCCACTTT. Translated, it gives CASSGTANSPLHF. The J gene is TRBJ1-6, the V gene TRBV10-1; the D gene is possibly TRBD1 (6 bases). With 4 bases removed from V and 7 bases from J, the gap between germline ends came to 8 bases. The CDR3 runs 13 residues. Germline lookup yields CDR1 WNHNN and CDR2 SYGVQD (reference sequence).

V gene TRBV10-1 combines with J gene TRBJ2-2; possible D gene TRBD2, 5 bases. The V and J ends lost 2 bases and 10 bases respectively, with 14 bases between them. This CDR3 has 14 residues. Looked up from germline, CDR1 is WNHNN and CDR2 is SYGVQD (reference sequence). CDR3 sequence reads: CASSEEGASEELFF. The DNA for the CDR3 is TGCGCCAGCAGTGAGGAGGGCGCGTCGGAGGAGCTGTTTTTT.

CDR3 loop: CATSRDQGRSFENTIYF. The CDR3 nucleotides are TGTGCCACCAGCAGAGATCAGGGCAGGTCGTTTGAAAACACCATATATTTT. V gene TRBV15 combines with J gene TRBJ1-3; tentatively, D is TRBD1 (5 bases). Germline CDR1 is LNHNV and CDR2 is YYDKDF (reference sequence). The ends were cut back, 0 bases at V and 6 bases at J, with 18 bases in the middle. The CDR3 is 17 residues long.

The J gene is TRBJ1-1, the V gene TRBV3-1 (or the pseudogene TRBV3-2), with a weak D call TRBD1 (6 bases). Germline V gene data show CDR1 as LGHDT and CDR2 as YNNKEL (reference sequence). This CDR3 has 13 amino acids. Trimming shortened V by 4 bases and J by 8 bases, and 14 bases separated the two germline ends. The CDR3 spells CASSLTFDREAFF. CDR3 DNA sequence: TGTGCCAGCAGCCTTACCTTTGACAGGGAAGCTTTCTTT.

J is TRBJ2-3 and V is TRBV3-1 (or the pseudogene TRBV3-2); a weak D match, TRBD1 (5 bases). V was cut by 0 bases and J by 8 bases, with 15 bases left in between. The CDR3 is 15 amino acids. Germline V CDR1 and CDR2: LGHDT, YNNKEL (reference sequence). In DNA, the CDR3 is TGTGCCAGCAGCCAAGAGGGGCCCCTACAAGGTACGCAGTATTTT. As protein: CASSQEGPLQGTQYF.

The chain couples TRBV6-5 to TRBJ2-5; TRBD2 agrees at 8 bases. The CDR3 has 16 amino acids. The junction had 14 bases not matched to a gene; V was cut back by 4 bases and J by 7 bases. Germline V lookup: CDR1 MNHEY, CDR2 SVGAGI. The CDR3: CASSSLAGSVTRTQYF. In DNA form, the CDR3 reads TGTGCCAGCAGTTCCTTAGCGGGATCGGTCACGCGGACCCAGTACTTC.

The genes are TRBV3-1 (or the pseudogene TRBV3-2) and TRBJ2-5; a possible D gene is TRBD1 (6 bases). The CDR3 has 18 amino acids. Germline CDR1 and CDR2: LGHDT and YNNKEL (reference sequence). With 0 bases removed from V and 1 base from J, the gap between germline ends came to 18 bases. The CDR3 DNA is TGTGCCAGCAGCCAAGACAGTTTCTCTCAGGGGCCCCAAGAGACCCAGTACTTC. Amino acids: CASSQDSFSQGPQETQYF.

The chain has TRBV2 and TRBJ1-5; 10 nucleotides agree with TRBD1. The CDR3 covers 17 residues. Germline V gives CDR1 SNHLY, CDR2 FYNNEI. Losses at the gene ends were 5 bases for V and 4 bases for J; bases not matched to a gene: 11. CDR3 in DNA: TGTGCCAGCAGTTACGACAGGGGGCTATCCGGGAATCAGCCCCAGCATTTT. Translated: CASSYDRGLSGNQPQHF. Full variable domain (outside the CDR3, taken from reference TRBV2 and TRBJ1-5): EPEVTQTPSHQVTQMGQEVILRCVPISNHLYFYWYRQILGQKVEFLVSFYNNEISEKSEIFDDQFSVERPDGSNFTLKIRSTKLEDSAMYFCASSYDRGLSGNQPQHFGDGTRLSIL.

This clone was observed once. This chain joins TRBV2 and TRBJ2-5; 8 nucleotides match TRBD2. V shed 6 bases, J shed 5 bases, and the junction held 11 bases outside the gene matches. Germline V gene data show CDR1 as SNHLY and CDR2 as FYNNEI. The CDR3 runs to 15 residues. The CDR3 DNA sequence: TGTGCCAGCAGAAGCCTTGGGACTAGTCTTGAGACCCAGTACTTC. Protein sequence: CASRSLGTSLETQYF.

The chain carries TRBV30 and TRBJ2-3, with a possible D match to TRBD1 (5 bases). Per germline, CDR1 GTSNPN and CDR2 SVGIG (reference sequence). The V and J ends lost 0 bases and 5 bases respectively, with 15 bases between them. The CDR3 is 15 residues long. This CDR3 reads CAWSVTLSGKDTQYF. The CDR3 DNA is TGTGCCTGGAGTGTAACTCTCTCAGGGAAAGATACGCAGTATTTT. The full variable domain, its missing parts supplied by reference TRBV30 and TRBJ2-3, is SQTIHQWPATLVQPVGSPLSLECTVEGTSNPNLYWYRQAAGRGLQLLFYSVGIGQISSEVPQNLSASRPQDRQFILSSKKLLLSDSGFYLCAWSVTLSGKDTQYFGPGTRLTVL.

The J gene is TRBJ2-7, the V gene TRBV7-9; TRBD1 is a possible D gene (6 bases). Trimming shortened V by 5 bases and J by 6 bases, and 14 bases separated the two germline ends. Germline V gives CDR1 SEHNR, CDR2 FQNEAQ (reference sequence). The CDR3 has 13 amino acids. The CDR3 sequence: CASSPGTLGEQYF. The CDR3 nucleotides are TGTGCCAGCAGCCCCGGGACATTAGGCGAGCAGTACTTC.

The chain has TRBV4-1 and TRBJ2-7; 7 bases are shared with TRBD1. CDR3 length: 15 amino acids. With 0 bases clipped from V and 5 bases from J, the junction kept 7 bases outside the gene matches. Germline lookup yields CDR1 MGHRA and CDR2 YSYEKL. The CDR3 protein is CASSQDNRGLDEQYF. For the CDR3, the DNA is TGCGCCAGCAGCCAAGATAATAGGGGGCTTGACGAGCAGTACTTC.

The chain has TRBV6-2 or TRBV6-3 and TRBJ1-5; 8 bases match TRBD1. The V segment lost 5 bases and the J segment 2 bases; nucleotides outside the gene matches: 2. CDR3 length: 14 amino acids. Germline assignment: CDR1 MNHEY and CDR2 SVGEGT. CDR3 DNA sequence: TGTGCCAGCAGTAGGGGACAGGGCAATCAGCCCCAGCATTTT. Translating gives CASSRGQGNQPQHF.

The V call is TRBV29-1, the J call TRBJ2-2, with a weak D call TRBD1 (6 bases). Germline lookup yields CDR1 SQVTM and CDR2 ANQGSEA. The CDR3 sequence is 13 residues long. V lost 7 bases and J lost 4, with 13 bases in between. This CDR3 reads CSAWGRGTGELFF. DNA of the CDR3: TGCAGCGCCTGGGGCAGGGGCACCGGGGAGCTGTTTTTT.

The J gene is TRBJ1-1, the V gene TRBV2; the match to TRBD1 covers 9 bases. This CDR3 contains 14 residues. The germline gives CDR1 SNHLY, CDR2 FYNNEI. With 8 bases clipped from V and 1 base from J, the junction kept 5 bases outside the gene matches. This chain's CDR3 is CASLADRGNTEAFF. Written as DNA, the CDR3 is TGTGCCAGCTTAGCGGACAGGGGGAACACTGAAGCTTTCTTT.

This chain's CDR3 is CASSLAPGTERSGELFF. The CDR3 DNA follows: TGCGCCAGCAGCTTGGCACCCGGGACAGAGCGGTCCGGGGAGCTGTTTTTT. The chain recombines TRBV5-1 with TRBJ2-2; 7 bases fit TRBD1. Germline loops: CDR1 SGHRS, CDR2 YFSETQ. The CDR3 consists of 17 residues. V shed 0 bases and J 6 bases; nucleotides not matched to a gene: 11.

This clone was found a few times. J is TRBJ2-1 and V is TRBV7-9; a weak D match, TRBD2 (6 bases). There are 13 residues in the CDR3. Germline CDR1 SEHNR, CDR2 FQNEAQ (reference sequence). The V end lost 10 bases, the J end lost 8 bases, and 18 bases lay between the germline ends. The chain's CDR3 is CATAGLSLDEQFF. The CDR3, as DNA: TGTGCCACCGCGGGATTATCTCTCGATGAGCAGTTCTTC.

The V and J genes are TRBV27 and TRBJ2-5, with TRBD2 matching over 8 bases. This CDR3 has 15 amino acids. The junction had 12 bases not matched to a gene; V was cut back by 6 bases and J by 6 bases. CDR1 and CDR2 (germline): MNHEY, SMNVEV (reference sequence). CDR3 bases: TGTGCCAGCAGATATAGTCGGGAGGGTACGCAGACCCAGTACTTC. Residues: CASRYSREGTQTQYF.

The CDR3, as DNA: TGTGCCAGCAGCTTGGGCGGACTAGCGGGTTCCTCCTACAATGAGCAGTTCTTC. Protein sequence: CASSLGGLAGSSYNEQFF. The J gene is TRBJ2-1, the V gene TRBV5-4; the match to TRBD2 covers 11 bases. The germline V gene has CDR1 SGHNT and CDR2 YYREEE (reference sequence). The CDR3 spans 18 residues. J lost 0 bases, V lost 0 bases, and 5 bases had no gene match.

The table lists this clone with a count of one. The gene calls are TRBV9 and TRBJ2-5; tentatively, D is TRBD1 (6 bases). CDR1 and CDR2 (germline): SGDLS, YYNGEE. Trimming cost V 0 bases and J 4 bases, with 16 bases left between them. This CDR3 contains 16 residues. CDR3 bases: TGTGCCAGCAGCGTAGGGTCAGCAGGGGTAGGAGAGACCCAGTACTTC. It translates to CASSVGSAGVGETQYF.

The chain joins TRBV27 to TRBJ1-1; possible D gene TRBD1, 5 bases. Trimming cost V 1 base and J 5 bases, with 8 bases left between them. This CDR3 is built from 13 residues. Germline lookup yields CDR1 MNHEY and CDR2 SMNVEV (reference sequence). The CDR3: CASSLFRGTEAFF. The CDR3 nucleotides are TGTGCCAGCAGTTTATTCCGGGGGACTGAAGCTTTCTTT.

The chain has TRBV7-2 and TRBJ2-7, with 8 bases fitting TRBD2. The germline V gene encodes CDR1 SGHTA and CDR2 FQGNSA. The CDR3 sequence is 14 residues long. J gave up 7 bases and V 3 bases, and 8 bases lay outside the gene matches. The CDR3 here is CASSFSLVAGEQYF. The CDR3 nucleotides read TGTGCCAGCAGCTTCTCTTTGGTAGCGGGGGAGCAGTACTTC.

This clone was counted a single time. CDR3 nucleotides: TGTGCCAGCAGCCCTTCCGGGGGGATGCGGTACAATGAGCAGTTCTTC. It translates to CASSPSGGMRYNEQFF. The chain is built from TRBV6-2 or TRBV6-3 and TRBJ2-1; 7 bases are shared with TRBD2. Germline V gene sequence: CDR1 MNHEY, CDR2 SVGEGT. The CDR3 length is 16 residues. Losses at the gene ends were 6 bases for V and 4 bases for J; bases not matched to a gene: 12.

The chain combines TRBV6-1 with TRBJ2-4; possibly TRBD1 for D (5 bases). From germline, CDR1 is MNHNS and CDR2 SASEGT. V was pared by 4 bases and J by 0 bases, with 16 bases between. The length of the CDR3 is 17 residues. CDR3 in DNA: TGTGCCAGCAGTGTACTTCCAGGGAAGGTAGCCAAAAACATTCAGTACTTC. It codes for CASSVLPGKVAKNIQYF.